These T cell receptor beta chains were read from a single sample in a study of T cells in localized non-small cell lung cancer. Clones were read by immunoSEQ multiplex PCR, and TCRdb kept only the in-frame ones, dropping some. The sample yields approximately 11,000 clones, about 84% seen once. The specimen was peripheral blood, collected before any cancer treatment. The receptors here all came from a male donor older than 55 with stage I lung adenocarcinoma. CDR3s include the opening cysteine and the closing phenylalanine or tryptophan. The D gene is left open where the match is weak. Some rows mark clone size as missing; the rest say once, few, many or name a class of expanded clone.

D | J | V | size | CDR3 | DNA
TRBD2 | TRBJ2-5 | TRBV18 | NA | CASSPASGGVQETQYF | TGTGCCAGCTCACCGGCTAGCGGGGGGGTCCAAGAGACCCAGTACTTC
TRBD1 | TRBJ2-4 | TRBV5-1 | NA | CASSLGGGQDIQYF | TGCGCCAGCAGCTTGGGAGGGGGCCAGGACATTCAGTACTTC
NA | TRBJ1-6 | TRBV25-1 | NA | CARGGREERLISPLHF | TGTGCCAGGGGGGGCAGGGAGGAAAGACTGATCTCACCCCTCCACTTT
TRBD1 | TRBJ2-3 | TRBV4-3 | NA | CASSQLYTGGKADTQYF | TGCGCCAGCAGCCAACTCTACACAGGGGGCAAAGCAGATACGCAGTATTTT
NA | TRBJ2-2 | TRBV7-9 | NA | CASSLEGRRAGELFF | TGTGCCAGCAGCTTGGAAGGGAGAAGGGCCGGGGAGCTGTTTTTT
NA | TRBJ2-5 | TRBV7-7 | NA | CASSLIFGQETQYF | TGTGCCAGCAGCTTAATATTCGGACAAGAGACCCAGTACTTC
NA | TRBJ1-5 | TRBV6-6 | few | CASSYTGDSNQPQHF | TGTGCCAGCAGTTATACTGGGGATAGCAATCAGCCCCAGCATTTT
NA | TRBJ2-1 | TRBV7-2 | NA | CASSYRDTDGNEQFF | TGTGCCAGCAGCTACCGGGACACCGACGGCAATGAGCAGTTCTTC
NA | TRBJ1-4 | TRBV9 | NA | CASSVGDDEKLFF | TGTGCCAGCAGCGTAGGGGATGACGAAAAACTGTTTTTT
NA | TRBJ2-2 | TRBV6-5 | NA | CASSYSRIGELFF | TGTGCCAGCAGTTACTCGCGAATCGGGGAGCTGTTTTTT
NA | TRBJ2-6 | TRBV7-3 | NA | CASSLPSSGANVLTF | TGTGCCAGCAGTTTGCCTAGCTCTGGGGCCAACGTCCTGACTTTC
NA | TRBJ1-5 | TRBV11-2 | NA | CASSLGGDSNQPQHF | TGTGCCAGCAGCTTAGGGGGGGATAGCAATCAGCCCCAGCATTTT
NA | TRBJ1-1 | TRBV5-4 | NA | CASRLGGRGEVGGAEAFF | TGTGCCAGCAGATTGGGAGGCAGGGGAGAAGTGGGTGGCGCTGAAGCTTTCTTT